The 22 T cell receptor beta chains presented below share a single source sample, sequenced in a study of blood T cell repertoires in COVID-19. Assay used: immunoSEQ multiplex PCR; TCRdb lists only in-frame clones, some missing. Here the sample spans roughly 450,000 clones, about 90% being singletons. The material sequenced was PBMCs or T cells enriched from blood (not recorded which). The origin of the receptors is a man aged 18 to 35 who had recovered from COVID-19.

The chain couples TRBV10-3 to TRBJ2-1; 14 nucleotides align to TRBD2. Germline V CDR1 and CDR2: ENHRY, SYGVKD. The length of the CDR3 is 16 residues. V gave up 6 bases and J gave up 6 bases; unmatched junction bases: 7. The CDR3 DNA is TGTGCCATCAGAACGGGACTAGCGGGAGTAGGCAATGAGCAGTTCTTC. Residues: CAIRTGLAGVGNEQFF.

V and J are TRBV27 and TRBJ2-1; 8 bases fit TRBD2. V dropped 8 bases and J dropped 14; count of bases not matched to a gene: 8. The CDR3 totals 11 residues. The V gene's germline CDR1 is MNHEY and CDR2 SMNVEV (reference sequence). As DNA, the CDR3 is TGTGCCAGCGGTCCGGGAGGGAGGAAGTTCTTC. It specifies CASGPGGRKFF.

The CDR3 DNA reads TGTGCCAGTAGTCCGTCGCGACAGAACACTGAAGCTTTCTTT. This codes for CASSPSRQNTEAFF. The chain recombines TRBV19 with TRBJ1-1; D remains ambiguous. Germline values: CDR1 LNHDA, CDR2 SQIVND (reference sequence). Trimming stripped 5 bases from V and 1 base from J, with 11 bases between. The CDR3 length is 14 residues.

CDR3 DNA: TGTGCCAGCAGCTCCTTGGACAGGGTCGACACCGGGGAGCTGTTTTTT. Translating gives CASSSLDRVDTGELFF. This chain links TRBV7-9 with TRBJ2-2; 8 bases are shared with TRBD1. Germline-derived CDR1 and CDR2 are SEHNR and FQNEAQ (reference sequence). The J segment lost 3 bases and the V segment lost 4 bases, leaving 7 bases of the junction unmatched. CDR3 size: 16 residues.

The CDR3 DNA follows: TGTGCCAGCAGTGCCCGGACAGAGAAAAAGTACAATGAGCAGTTCTTC. This translates into CASSARTEKKYNEQFF. The chain uses TRBV6-1 and TRBJ2-1, with D possibly TRBD1 on 6 matching bases. The CDR3 extends over 16 amino acids. V shed 4 bases and J shed 4 bases, with 17 bases lying between them. Germline V gene sequence: CDR1 MNHNS, CDR2 SASEGT.

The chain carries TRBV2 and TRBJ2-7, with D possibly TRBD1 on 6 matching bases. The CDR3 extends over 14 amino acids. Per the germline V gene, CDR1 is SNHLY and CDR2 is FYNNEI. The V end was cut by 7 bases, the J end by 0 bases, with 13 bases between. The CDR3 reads CASNTDRSSYEQYF. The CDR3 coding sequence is TGTGCCAGCAACACCGACAGGAGCTCCTACGAGCAGTACTTC.

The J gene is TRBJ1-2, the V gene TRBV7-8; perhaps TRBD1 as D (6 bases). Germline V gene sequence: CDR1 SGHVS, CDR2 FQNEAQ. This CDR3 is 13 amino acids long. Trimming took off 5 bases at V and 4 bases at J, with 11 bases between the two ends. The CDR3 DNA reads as TGTGCCAGCAGCCAGACAGGAGCCTATGGCTACACCTTC. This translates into CASSQTGAYGYTF. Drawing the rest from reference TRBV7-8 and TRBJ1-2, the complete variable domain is GAGVSQSPRYKVAKRGQDVALRCDPISGHVSLFWYQQALGQGPEFLTYFQNEAQLDKSGLPSDRFFAERPEGSVSTLKIQRTQQEDSAVYLCASSQTGAYGYTFGSGTRLTVV.

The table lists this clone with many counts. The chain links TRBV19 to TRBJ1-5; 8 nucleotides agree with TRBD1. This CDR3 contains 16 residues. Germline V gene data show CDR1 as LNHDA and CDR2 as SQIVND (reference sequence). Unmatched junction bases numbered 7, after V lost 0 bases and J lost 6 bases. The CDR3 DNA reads TGTGCCAGTAGTATAGATCTCCAGGGGGCGTTTCAGCCCCAGCATTTT. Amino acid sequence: CASSIDLQGAFQPQHF.

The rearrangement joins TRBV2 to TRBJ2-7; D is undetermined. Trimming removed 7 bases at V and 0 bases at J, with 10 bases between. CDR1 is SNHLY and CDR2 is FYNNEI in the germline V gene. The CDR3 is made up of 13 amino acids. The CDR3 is CASNVGGSYEQYF. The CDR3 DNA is TGTGCCAGCAATGTCGGCGGCTCCTACGAGCAGTACTTC.

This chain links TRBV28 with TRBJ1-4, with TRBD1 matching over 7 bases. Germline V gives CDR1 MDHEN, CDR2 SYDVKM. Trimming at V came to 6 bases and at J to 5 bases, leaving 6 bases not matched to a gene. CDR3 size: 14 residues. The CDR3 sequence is CASRRTGPNEKLFF. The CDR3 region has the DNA TGTGCCAGCAGAAGGACAGGCCCGAATGAAAAACTGTTTTTT.

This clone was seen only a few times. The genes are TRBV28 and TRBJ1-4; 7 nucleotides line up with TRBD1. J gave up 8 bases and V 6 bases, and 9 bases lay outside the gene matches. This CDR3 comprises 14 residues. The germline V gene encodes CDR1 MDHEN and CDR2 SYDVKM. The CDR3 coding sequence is TGTGCCAGCAGCCTCAGACAGGGTCAGGAAAAACTGTTTTTT. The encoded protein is CASSLRQGQEKLFF.

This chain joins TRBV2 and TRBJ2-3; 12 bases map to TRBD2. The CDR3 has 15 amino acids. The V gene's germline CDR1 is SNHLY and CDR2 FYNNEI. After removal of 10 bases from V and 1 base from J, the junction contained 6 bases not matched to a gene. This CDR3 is CATKLAGGRTDTQYF. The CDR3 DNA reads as TGTGCCACCAAACTAGCGGGGGGACGCACAGATACGCAGTATTTT.

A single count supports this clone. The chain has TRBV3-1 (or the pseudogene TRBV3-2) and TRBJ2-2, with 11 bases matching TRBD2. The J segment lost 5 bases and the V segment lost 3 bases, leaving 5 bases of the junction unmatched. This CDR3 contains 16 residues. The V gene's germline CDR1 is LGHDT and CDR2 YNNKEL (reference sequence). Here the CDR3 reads CASSHHGTSGTGELFF. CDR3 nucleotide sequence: TGTGCCAGCAGCCACCACGGGACTAGCGGAACCGGGGAGCTGTTTTTT.

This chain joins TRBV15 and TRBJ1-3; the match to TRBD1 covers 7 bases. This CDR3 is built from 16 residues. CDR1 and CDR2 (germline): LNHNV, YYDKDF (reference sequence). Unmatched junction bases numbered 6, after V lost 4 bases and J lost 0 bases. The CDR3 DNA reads TGTGCCACCAGCAAACCGGGACAGAGCTCTGGAAACACCATATATTTT. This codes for CATSKPGQSSGNTIYF.

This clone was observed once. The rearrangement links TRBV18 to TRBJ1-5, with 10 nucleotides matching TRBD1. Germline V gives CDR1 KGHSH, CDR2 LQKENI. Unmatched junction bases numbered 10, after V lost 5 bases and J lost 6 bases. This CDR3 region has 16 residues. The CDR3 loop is CASSETGTGVRQPQHF. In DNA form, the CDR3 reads TGTGCCAGCTCAGAGACCGGGACAGGGGTTCGTCAGCCCCAGCATTTT.

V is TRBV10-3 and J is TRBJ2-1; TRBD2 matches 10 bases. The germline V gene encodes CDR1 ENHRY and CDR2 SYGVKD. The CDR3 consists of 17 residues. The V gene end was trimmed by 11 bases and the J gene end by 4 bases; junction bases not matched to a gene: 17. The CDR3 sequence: CAAGGLAGVNGYNEQFF. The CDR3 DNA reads TGTGCCGCCGGAGGCCTAGCGGGGGTTAATGGGTACAATGAGCAGTTCTTC.

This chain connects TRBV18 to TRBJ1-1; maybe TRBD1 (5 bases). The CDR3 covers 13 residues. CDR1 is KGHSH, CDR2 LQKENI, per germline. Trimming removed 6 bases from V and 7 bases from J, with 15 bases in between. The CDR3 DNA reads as TGTGCCAGCTCGCCCCTAAGACAGCATGAAGCTTTCTTT. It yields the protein CASSPLRQHEAFF.

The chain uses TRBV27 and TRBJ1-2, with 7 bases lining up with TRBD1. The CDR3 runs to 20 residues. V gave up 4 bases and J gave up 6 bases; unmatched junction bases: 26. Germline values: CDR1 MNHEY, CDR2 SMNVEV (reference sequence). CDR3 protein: CASSYSPQPTGNQSWHGYTF. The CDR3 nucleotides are TGTGCCAGCAGTTACTCTCCCCAGCCGACAGGGAATCAATCCTGGCATGGCTACACCTTC.

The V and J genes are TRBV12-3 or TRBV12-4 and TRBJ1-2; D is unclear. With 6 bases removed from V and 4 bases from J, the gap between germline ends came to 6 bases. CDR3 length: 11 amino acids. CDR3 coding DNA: TGTGCCAGCAGGACACTCTATGGCTACACCTTC. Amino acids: CASRTLYGYTF.

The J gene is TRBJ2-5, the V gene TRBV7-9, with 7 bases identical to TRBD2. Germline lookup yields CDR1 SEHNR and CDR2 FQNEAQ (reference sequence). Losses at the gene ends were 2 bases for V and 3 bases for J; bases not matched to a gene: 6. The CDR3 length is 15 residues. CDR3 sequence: CASSLPGLAEETQYF. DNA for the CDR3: TGTGCCAGCAGCTTACCGGGCCTAGCGGAAGAGACCCAGTACTTC.

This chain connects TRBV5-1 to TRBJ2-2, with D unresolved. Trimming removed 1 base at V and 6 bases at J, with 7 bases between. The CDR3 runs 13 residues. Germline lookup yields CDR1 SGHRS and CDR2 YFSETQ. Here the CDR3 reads CASSLLSSGELFF. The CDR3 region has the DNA TGCGCCAGCAGCTTGCTTTCGTCCGGGGAGCTGTTTTTT. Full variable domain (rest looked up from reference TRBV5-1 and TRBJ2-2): KAGVTQTPRYLIKTRGQQVTLSCSPISGHRSVSWYQQTPGQGLQFLFEYFSETQRNKGNFPGRFSGRQFSNSRSEMNVSTLELGDSALYLCASSLLSSGELFFGEGSRLTVL.

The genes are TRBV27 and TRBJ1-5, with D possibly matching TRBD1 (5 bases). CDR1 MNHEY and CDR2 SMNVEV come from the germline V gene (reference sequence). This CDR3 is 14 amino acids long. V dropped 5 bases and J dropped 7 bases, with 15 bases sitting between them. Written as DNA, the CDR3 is TGTGCCAGCAGTCTCGGACGGGGGAGGCAGCCCCAGCATTTT. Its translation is CASSLGRGRQPQHF.